Presented here are 29 T cell receptor beta chains from one specimen sequenced in a study of control samples from healthy donors and cancer patients. Clones were read by immunoSEQ multiplex PCR, and TCRdb kept only the in-frame ones, dropping some. The sample holds about 12,000 clones; 85% to 95% are singletons and the top ten take approximately 15%. Sequencing was performed on PBMCs. The source of these receptors is a man of 80 years or more with lung cancer.

The V call is TRBV19, the J call TRBJ2-2, with D perhaps matching TRBD1 (5 bases). V shed 7 bases and J shed 8 bases, with 14 bases lying between them. The CDR3 has 13 amino acids. Germline CDR1 reads LNHDA; CDR2 reads SQIVND (reference sequence). CDR3 coding DNA: TGTGCCAGTAACTTGGCAGGGCGTGGGGAGCTGTTTTTT. It is translated as CASNLAGRGELFF.

The chain employs TRBV7-2 and TRBJ1-2; D may be TRBD1 (5 bases). V was clipped by 3 bases and J by 3 bases, with 11 bases between them. Germline values: CDR1 SGHTA, CDR2 FQGNSA. This CDR3 is built from 14 residues. The CDR3, as DNA: TGTGCCAGCAGCTTTATGGGGGGAGACTATGGCTACACCTTC. This encodes CASSFMGGDYGYTF.

This clone was counted a single time. V usage is TRBV5-1 and J usage is TRBJ1-4; D unclear. Trimming stripped 4 bases from V and 0 bases from J, with 7 bases between. The CDR3 contains 14 residues. The germline gives CDR1 SGHRS, CDR2 YFSETQ. The CDR3: CASSPVATNEKLFF. In nucleotides, the CDR3 is TGCGCCAGCAGCCCAGTCGCAACTAATGAAAAACTGTTTTTT.

V is TRBV18 and J is TRBJ2-5; 7 bases are a match to TRBD1. The CDR3 covers 16 residues. Germline V lookup: CDR1 KGHSH, CDR2 LQKENI. V gave up 1 base and J gave up 4 bases; unmatched junction bases: 9. DNA for the CDR3: TGTGCCAGCTCACCACTTGGGTCAGGGGGAACAGAGACCCAGTACTTC. Its translation is CASSPLGSGGTETQYF.

The gene calls are TRBV14 and TRBJ2-1; either TRBD1 or TRBD2 may supply D (5 bases each). Deletions cut 4 bases from V and 4 bases from J, with 14 bases between. CDR1 SGHDN and CDR2 FVKESK come from the germline V gene. CDR3 length: 15 residues. CDR3 DNA sequence: TGTGCCAGCAGCCGGAGGATACAGGCTTACAATGAGCAGTTCTTC. Translating it yields CASSRRIQAYNEQFF.

This chain joins TRBV28 and TRBJ1-1; tentatively, D is TRBD1 (5 bases). Deletions cut 3 bases from V and 1 base from J, with 12 bases between. This CDR3 spans 15 amino acids. CDR1 is MDHEN and CDR2 is SYDVKM in the germline V gene. CDR3 in DNA: TGTGCCAGCAGTTTGTCAGGGCAAGGGAACACTGAAGCTTTCTTT. Translating gives CASSLSGQGNTEAFF.

This chain connects TRBV4-1 to TRBJ1-2; possible D gene TRBD1, 6 bases. Germline values: CDR1 MGHRA, CDR2 YSYEKL. V lost 0 bases, J lost 1 base, and 21 bases lay in between. The CDR3 spans 19 residues. DNA for the CDR3: TGCGCCAGCAGCCAAGATCAGGAGGGGGGCAGCGTATATAACTATGGCTACACCTTC. It translates to CASSQDQEGGSVYNYGYTF.

This chain connects TRBV29-1 to TRBJ2-5; 11 bases fit TRBD2. The germline gives CDR1 SQVTM, CDR2 ANQGSEA. The CDR3 contains 15 residues. V was pared by 1 base and J by 5 bases, with 6 bases of the junction left unmatched. CDR3 residues: CSVEGVAGGLETQYF. The CDR3 DNA sequence: TGCAGCGTTGAAGGGGTAGCGGGGGGGCTCGAGACCCAGTACTTC.

The rearrangement joins TRBV2 to TRBJ1-5; no firm D call. The CDR3 runs 14 residues. In germline, CDR1 is SNHLY, CDR2 FYNNEI. Trimming removed 6 bases from V and 3 bases from J, with 12 bases in between. The CDR3 DNA reads as TGTGCCAGCAGCCTATACACCACCAATCAGCCCCAGCATTTT. Encoded protein: CASSLYTTNQPQHF.

The chain employs TRBV7-2 and TRBJ2-3, with D possibly TRBD2 on 5 matching bases. The V end lost 0 bases, the J end lost 8 bases, and 12 bases lay between the germline ends. From germline, CDR1 is SGHTA and CDR2 FQGNSA. CDR3 size: 14 residues. CDR3 region: CASSLARLAVTQYF. The CDR3 coding sequence is TGTGCCAGCAGCTTAGCGCGGCTAGCTGTTACGCAGTATTTT.

The chain links TRBV7-2 to TRBJ2-2, with 9 nucleotides matching TRBD2. Trimming took 2 bases from V and 3 from J; bases not matched to a gene: 1. This CDR3 has 15 residues. Germline V gene lookup returns CDR1 SGHTA and CDR2 FQGNSA. The CDR3 loop reads CASSLTSGYTGELFF. The CDR3 bases are TGTGCCAGCAGCTTAACTAGCGGGTACACCGGGGAGCTGTTTTTT.

The chain recombines TRBV6-5 with TRBJ2-6; D is unclear. With 3 bases removed from V and 4 bases from J, the gap between germline ends came to 4 bases. This CDR3 spans 13 amino acids. Germline values: CDR1 MNHEY, CDR2 SVGAGI. CDR3 amino acids: CASSYRGANVLTF. For the CDR3, the DNA is TGTGCCAGCAGTTATAGGGGGGCCAACGTCCTGACTTTC.

This chain uses TRBV9 with TRBJ1-1; 7 bases fit TRBD1. J lost 8 bases, V lost 4 bases, and 8 bases had no gene match. The CDR3 consists of 13 residues. Germline V gene lookup returns CDR1 SGDLS and CDR2 YYNGEE. As DNA, the CDR3 is TGTGCCAGCAGCCCGCACCCGGACAGGGAAGCTTTCTTT. Its protein is CASSPHPDREAFF.

Turning to this clone: Other DNA sequences within the sample encode an identical CDR3. Written as DNA, the CDR3 is TGTGCCAGCAGCTTGGCGCAGGGGGCGGGGGAGCAGTACTTC. It is translated as CASSLAQGAGEQYF. This chain uses TRBV5-5 with TRBJ2-7; 8 positions agree with TRBD1. The CDR3 loop spans 14 amino acids. The germline V gene encodes CDR1 SGHKS and CDR2 YYEKEE (reference sequence). The trim removed 0 bases at V and 7 bases at J, leaving 6 bases unmatched. Drawing the rest from reference TRBV5-5 and TRBJ2-7, the complete variable domain is DAGVTQSPTHLIKTRGQQVTLRCSPISGHKSVSWYQQVLGQGPQFIFQYYEKEERGRGNFPDRFSARQFPNYSSELNVNALLLGDSALYLCASSLAQGAGEQYFGPGTRLTVT.

The chain joins TRBV5-1 to TRBJ2-3, with D possibly being TRBD1 or TRBD2 (6 bases each). Trimming cost V 7 bases and J 0 bases, with 18 bases left between them. Germline values: CDR1 SGHRS, CDR2 YFSETQ. This CDR3 has 16 amino acids. The CDR3 here is CASGSQGGISTDTQYF. CDR3 in DNA: TGCGCCAGCGGTTCCCAAGGGGGGATAAGCACAGATACGCAGTATTTT.

The chain joins TRBV3-1 (or the pseudogene TRBV3-2) to TRBJ1-5; D possibly corresponds to TRBD1 (5 bases). Trimming removed 4 bases from V and 8 bases from J, with 12 bases in between. The CDR3 covers 13 residues. Germline loops: CDR1 LGHDT, CDR2 YNNKEL (reference sequence). The CDR3 DNA sequence: TGTGCCAGCAGCCTCCTCGGGGGAGAGCCCCAGCATTTT. It is translated as CASSLLGGEPQHF.

The CDR3 sequence is CASSQDRGKGYQPQHF. The CDR3, as DNA: TGCGCCAGCAGCCAAGATCGGGGGAAGGGATATCAGCCCCAGCATTTT. The chain uses TRBV4-1 and TRBJ1-5; D may be TRBD1 (5 bases). The germline V gene has CDR1 MGHRA and CDR2 YSYEKL. V was cut by 0 bases and J by 5 bases, with 14 bases left in between. The CDR3 runs to 16 residues.

The chain is built from TRBV10-1 and TRBJ2-3; D possibly matches TRBD1 or TRBD2 (6 bases each). The CDR3 runs to 15 residues. Germline CDR1 reads WNHNN; CDR2 reads SYGVQD (reference sequence). The germline V and J ends were trimmed by 5 bases and 1 base, with 13 bases remaining between them. The CDR3 loop reads CASSYGGLGTDTQYF. The CDR3 bases are TGCGCCAGCAGTTACGGGGGCTTGGGCACAGATACGCAGTATTTT.

The rearrangement uses TRBV7-8 and TRBJ2-7; D not certain. CDR1 and CDR2 (germline): SGHVS, FQNEAQ. V gave up 1 base and J gave up 6 bases, with 13 bases separating them. This CDR3 spans 14 amino acids. The CDR3 loop is CASSLVARIGEQYV. CDR3 in DNA: TGTGCCAGCAGCTTAGTTGCGCGTATCGGCGAGCAGTACGTC.

The V call is TRBV6-5, the J call TRBJ2-7; 8 bases agree with TRBD1. Germline V lookup: CDR1 MNHEY, CDR2 SVGAGI. The CDR3 spans 14 residues. The V segment lost 4 bases and the J segment 5 bases; nucleotides outside the gene matches: 7. This CDR3 reads CASSFSGQGHEQYV. CDR3 coding DNA: TGTGCCAGCAGTTTTTCCGGACAGGGCCACGAGCAGTACGTC.

V gene TRBV11-3 combines with J gene TRBJ2-5; TRBD2 is a possible D gene (6 bases). Trimming removed 10 bases from V and 6 bases from J, with 18 bases in between. The CDR3 is made up of 13 amino acids. CDR1 and CDR2 from the germline V gene are SGHNT and YENEEA. CDR3: CATARGPDKTQYF. The CDR3 DNA is TGTGCCACCGCGCGGGGTCCCGATAAGACCCAGTACTTC. Drawing the rest from reference TRBV11-3 and TRBJ2-5, the complete variable domain is EAGVVQSPRYKIIEKKQPVAFWCNPISGHNTLYWYLQNLGQGPELLIRYENEEAVDDSQLPKDRFSAERLKGVDSTLKIQPAELGDSAVYLCATARGPDKTQYFGPGTRLLVL.

The chain links TRBV4-2 to TRBJ1-4; TRBD1 matches 10 bases. Germline V lookup: CDR1 LGHNA, CDR2 YNFKEQ. V lost 1 base and J lost 4; bases outside the gene matches: 18. This CDR3 contains 21 residues. This chain's CDR3 is CASSQGLTGGYSSTLNEKLFF. The CDR3 region has the DNA TGTGCCAGCAGCCAAGGGCTGACAGGGGGCTACAGCAGTACTCTTAATGAAAAACTGTTTTTT.

The chain has TRBV7-2 and TRBJ1-1, with no clear D. V dropped 1 base and J dropped 1 base, with 10 bases sitting between them. Germline V gene sequence: CDR1 SGHTA, CDR2 FQGNSA. The CDR3 runs to 15 residues. CDR3 loop: CASSLEAGPNTEAFF. The DNA for the CDR3 is TGTGCCAGCAGCTTAGAGGCAGGCCCGAACACTGAAGCTTTCTTT.

This chain uses TRBV7-8 with TRBJ1-1; possibly TRBD1 for D (6 bases). V shed 5 bases and J shed 1 base, with 17 bases lying between them. Germline lookup yields CDR1 SGHVS and CDR2 FQNEAQ. There are 16 residues in the CDR3. CDR3 region: CASSPSWDITNTEAFF. CDR3 nucleotides: TGTGCCAGCAGCCCATCCTGGGACATCACGAACACTGAAGCTTTCTTT.

The V and J genes are TRBV2 and TRBJ2-2; 9 bases align to TRBD1. V was clipped by 4 bases and J by 3 bases; unmatched bases: 3. The CDR3 runs to 15 residues. CDR1 and CDR2 from the germline V gene are SNHLY and FYNNEI. The CDR3 protein is CASSGDRVDTGELFF. The CDR3 region has the DNA TGTGCCAGCAGTGGGGACAGGGTTGACACCGGGGAGCTGTTTTTT.

This sequence joins TRBV7-2 and TRBJ1-3; D perhaps matches TRBD1 (5 bases). Germline-derived CDR1 and CDR2 are SGHTA and FQGNSA. The CDR3 covers 16 residues. V was clipped by 0 bases and J by 0 bases, with 9 bases between them. CDR3 sequence (DNA): TGTGCCAGCAGCTTAGCGGGGCAGAACTCTGGAAACACCATATATTTT. This translates into CASSLAGQNSGNTIYF.

The chain has TRBV6-2 or TRBV6-3 and TRBJ2-5, with D perhaps matching TRBD1 (6 bases). This CDR3 has 13 amino acids. CDR1 is MNHEY and CDR2 is SVGEGT in the germline V gene. The V gene lost 5 bases and the J gene lost 1 base, with 8 bases spanning the gap. CDR3 DNA: TGTGCCAGCAGTAAGACAGGCCAAGAGACCCAGTACTTC. Its protein is CASSKTGQETQYF.

This chain uses TRBV7-2 with TRBJ2-3; D not resolved. Germline assignment: CDR1 SGHTA and CDR2 FQGNSA. This CDR3 has 14 amino acids. The V gene lost 3 bases and the J gene lost 6 bases, with 13 bases spanning the gap. The CDR3 sequence is CASSFGVAQDTQYF. CDR3 coding DNA: TGTGCCAGCAGCTTTGGGGTAGCTCAGGATACGCAGTATTTT.

The chain uses TRBV28 and TRBJ1-2; D is uncertain. Germline V gene data show CDR1 as MDHEN and CDR2 as SYDVKM. Deletions cut 5 bases from V and 8 bases from J, with 15 bases between. The CDR3 spans 13 residues. In DNA, the CDR3 is TGTGCCAGCAGTCCCCTTAGAGTCGGAGGCTACACCTTC. Its translation is CASSPLRVGGYTF.